This TCR beta chain was captured by sequencing in a study of CD8 T cells in Susac syndrome. In blood CD8+ and CD4+ T cells, TCR beta underwent sequencing. Control patients had untreated stable or active relapsing-remitting multiple sclerosis by revised McDonald criteria. Negative isolation yielded the CD8+ and CD4+ T cells, while FACS enriched the TEMRA cells. This CDR3 comprises 14 residues. Germline CDR1 is SGHVS and CDR2 is FNYEAQ. Trimming removed 5 bases from V and 4 bases from J, with 14 bases in between. When the RNA was reverse transcribed, random hexamers were used with an input of 0.5 to 1 ug. TCR beta CDR3 was amplified by immunoSEQ multiplex PCR. This amplification extended across 54 Vbeta and 13 Jbeta segments. MiXCR was run by TCRdb on the immunoSEQ multiplex PCR reads, yielding one entry per CDR3 protein. The sample lists about 210,000 distinct CDR3 sequences, 95% seen once, with 0.095% in the top ten.

Sequenced sample: CD4+ T cells from PBMCs. V and J are TRBV7-6 and TRBJ1-2; a possible D gene is TRBD1 (6 bases). The TCR sequence derives from a human donor with multiple sclerosis. The CDR3 loop reads CASSPQGSSYGYTF. Here the CDR3 DNA reads TGTGCCAGCAGCCCACAGGGTTCGTCCTATGGCTACACCTTC.